The 2 T cell receptor beta chains listed next were all sequenced from one sample in a study of T cells after yellow fever vaccination. Using its own MiXCR run on the 5' RACE reads, TCRdb lists one record per CDR3 protein. Of a few hundred thousand distinct CDR3 sequences in the sample, more than 9% are singletons; the top ten hold more than 15%. The specimen was PBMCs, collected on the day of the first yellow fever vaccination. These receptors originate from a man aged 18 to 29 who received the YFV17D yellow fever vaccine.

The rearrangement joins TRBV6-1 to TRBJ1-1, with D tentatively TRBD1 (5 bases). The CDR3 is 15 residues long. Germline lookup yields CDR1 MNHNS and CDR2 SASEGT. V was pared by 6 bases and J by 5 bases, with 19 bases between. CDR3 loop: CASSLSQGFNTEAFF. As DNA, the CDR3 is TGTGCCAGCAGCCTGTCCCAGGGATTTAATACTGAAGCTTTCTTT.

The chain has TRBV10-3 and TRBJ2-1, with 9 bases fitting TRBD2. Germline V gene sequence: CDR1 ENHRY, CDR2 SYGVKD. The CDR3 sequence is 12 residues long. The V gene end was trimmed by 5 bases and the J gene end by 10 bases; junction bases not matched to a gene: 3. CDR3 sequence: CAISTSGREQFF. The CDR3 DNA sequence: TGTGCCATCAGTACTAGCGGGCGGGAGCAGTTCTTC.